A single sample is the source of the 31 T cell receptor beta chains below, sequenced in a study of T-cell memory formation after mild COVID-19 (dated by TCRdb to the early 2020s). Libraries were prepared through 5' RACE. The listed sequencing device is Illumina NovaSeq 6000. Through fastp at Q25 and MiXCR, TCRdb rebuilt clones from the public reads, retaining in-frame beta chains. Each record represents a unique CDR3 protein, reported with the most common genes and DNA among its rows. The sample table holds about 260,000 distinct CDR3 sequences, of which roughly 15% were seen once. More than 20% of the sample is taken by the ten largest. The sequencing input was PBMCs or a T cell subset sorted from them (not recorded which). These receptor sequences come from a man between 18 and 29 years old who had mild COVID-19 (a few samples of this study predate the infection). The sample titles of this study are shuffled in the database, so cell type and time point are left out; the donor was told from shared clones.

This clonotype showed up just a few times. V usage is TRBV9 and J usage is TRBJ1-6, with D perhaps matching TRBD1 (5 bases). Trimming removed 7 bases from V and 8 bases from J, with 13 bases in between. Germline values: CDR1 SGDLS, CDR2 YYNGEE. This CDR3 spans 13 amino acids. The CDR3 DNA reads as TGTGCCAGCTCCGAGACAGTTGATTCACCCCTCCACTTT. It is translated as CASSETVDSPLHF. Using reference TRBV9 and TRBJ1-6 for the parts outside the CDR3, the full variable domain is DSGVTQTPKHLITATGQRVTLRCSPRSGDLSVYWYQQSLDQGLQFLIQYYNGEERAKGNILERFSAQQFPDLHSELNLSSLELGDSALYFCASSETVDSPLHFGNGTRLTVT.

The genes are TRBV7-8 and TRBJ1-5; TRBD1 agrees at 7 bases. The CDR3 extends over 15 amino acids. Looked up from germline, CDR1 is SGHVS and CDR2 is FQNEAQ. V lost 3 bases, J lost 3 bases, and 5 bases stayed unmatched. The CDR3 coding sequence is TGTGCCAGCAGCTTCCGGGACAGTACCAATCAGCCCCAGCATTTT. This codes for CASSFRDSTNQPQHF.

A remark on this clonotype: The CDR3 carries no conserved terminal phenylalanine or tryptophan, so it likely arises from a read error. The limits of the CDR3 on the DNA are not certain, so only TCRdb's listed CDR3 is given. V usage is TRBV5-6 and J usage is TRBJ1-1; the DNA was not compared with TRBD1, the D call given in the table. The CDR3 adds up to 12 amino acids, both ends counted. Germline CDR1 is SGHDT and CDR2 is YYEEEE. Here the CDR3 reads CASSLGRGSVAL.

This clonotype was counted ten times or more. The chain links TRBV12-3 or TRBV12-4 to TRBJ2-7; D remains ambiguous. The V gene lost 6 bases and the J gene lost 0 bases, with 9 bases spanning the gap. The CDR3 runs 13 residues. The CDR3 region is CASRSMYSYEQYF. CDR3 DNA sequence: TGTGCCAGCAGAAGTATGTACTCCTACGAGCAGTACTTC.

The chain uses TRBV3-1 and TRBJ2-5; TRBD1 or TRBD2 may be the D gene (5 bases each). This CDR3 has 13 amino acids. Germline-derived CDR1 and CDR2 are LGHDT and YNNKEL (reference sequence). The V gene lost 1 base and the J gene lost 7 bases, with 10 bases spanning the gap. The CDR3 DNA reads TGTGCCAGCAGCCAAGGAGGGGTGGCGACCCAGTACTTC. Amino acid sequence: CASSQGGVATQYF.

This clonotype was found a few times. This chain links TRBV5-1 with TRBJ2-7; 8 bases align to TRBD1. Germline V lookup: CDR1 SGHRS, CDR2 YFSETQ. Unmatched junction bases numbered 2, after V lost 0 bases and J lost 0 bases. The CDR3 sequence is 15 residues long. The CDR3 region has the DNA TGCGCCAGCAGCTTGGGAGACAGGGGCTCCTACGAGCAGTACGTC. Residues: CASSLGDRGSYEQYV.

V gene TRBV12-3 or TRBV12-4 combines with J gene TRBJ1-1; D gene ambiguous. There are 12 residues in the CDR3. Trimming shortened V by 5 bases and J by 6 bases, and 10 bases separated the two germline ends. Here the CDR3 reads CASSLLGAEAFF. The CDR3 DNA sequence: TGTGCCAGCAGTCTTCTGGGAGCTGAAGCTTTCTTT.

This clonotype has more than one count but fewer than ten. The chain links TRBV15 to TRBJ2-5; D is perhaps TRBD1 (6 bases). The germline V gene encodes CDR1 LNHNV and CDR2 YYDKDF (reference sequence). The V gene lost 0 bases and the J gene lost 2 bases, with 19 bases spanning the gap. The CDR3 sequence is 18 residues long. The CDR3 DNA follows: TGTGCCACCAGCAGAGAAGGGGACATGAAACGGACACAAGAGACCCAGTACTTC. Its protein product is CATSREGDMKRTQETQYF.

This clonotype was picked up a small number of times. V is TRBV7-9 and J is TRBJ2-3; unclear D gene. Germline values: CDR1 SEHNR, CDR2 FQNEAQ (reference sequence). There are 13 residues in the CDR3. V was pared by 3 bases and J by 6 bases, with 10 bases between. CDR3 DNA sequence: TGTGCCAGCAGCTTCAGATCTCAGGATACGCAGTATTTT. Translation gives CASSFRSQDTQYF.

This clonotype has just a few counts. The V gene is TRBV6-2 or TRBV6-3, the J gene TRBJ2-3; D is perhaps TRBD2 (7 bases). CDR1 is MNHEY, CDR2 SVGEGT, per germline. Trimming pared 2 bases from V and 11 bases from J, leaving 32 bases between. The CDR3 covers 19 residues. The CDR3 loop reads CASSYRLSGGGPPLEVQYF. In DNA form, the CDR3 reads TGTGCCAGCAGTTACAGGTTGTCTGGCGGGGGCCCGCCCCTTGAGGTGCAGTATTTT.

The chain joins TRBV12-3 or TRBV12-4 to TRBJ2-5, with D perhaps matching TRBD1 (6 bases). The CDR3 covers 14 residues. Trimming shortened V by 7 bases and J by 2 bases, and 14 bases separated the two germline ends. As DNA, the CDR3 is TGTGCCAGCACCACCGGGACATATCAAGAGACCCAGTACTTC. It is translated as CASTTGTYQETQYF.

The chain joins TRBV7-2 to TRBJ1-5, with 7 bases lining up with TRBD1. The germline CDR1 and CDR2 sequences are SGHTA and FQGNSA. This CDR3 is built from 14 residues. J gave up 7 bases and V 3 bases, and 6 bases lay outside the gene matches. CDR3 protein: CASSFNRGEQPQHF. For the CDR3, the DNA is TGTGCCAGCAGCTTTAACAGGGGTGAACAGCCCCAGCATTTT.

The V gene is TRBV15, the J gene TRBJ1-1; D is unresolved. Germline loops: CDR1 LNHNV, CDR2 YYDKDF (reference sequence). V lost 0 bases, J lost 0 bases, and 5 bases lay in between. CDR3 length equals 14 residues. CDR3: CATSRDTMNTEAFF. CDR3 DNA sequence: TGTGCCACCAGCAGAGATACCATGAACACTGAAGCTTTCTTT.

A few counts support this clonotype. This sequence joins TRBV7-2 and TRBJ1-4; D remains unclear. The V gene's germline CDR1 is SGHTA and CDR2 FQGNSA. The V end lost 1 base, the J end lost 1 base, and 7 bases lay between the germline ends. This CDR3 spans 15 amino acids. Here the CDR3 DNA reads TGTGCCAGCAGCTTAGGGGGTCTAACTAATGAAAAACTGTTTTTT. Protein product: CASSLGGLTNEKLFF.

This clonotype has a handful of counts. This chain links TRBV6-5 with TRBJ1-6, with 7 bases aligning to TRBD1. The V gene's germline CDR1 is MNHEY and CDR2 SVGAGI. V trimming: 6 bases; J trimming: 4 bases; junction bases outside the gene matches: 3. This CDR3 is built from 14 residues. CDR3 in amino acids: CASRPGQYNSPLHF. The CDR3 nucleotides read TGTGCCAGCAGGCCGGGACAGTATAATTCACCCCTCCACTTT.

The J gene is TRBJ2-7, the V gene TRBV6-1; either TRBD1 or TRBD2 may supply D (5 bases each). From germline, CDR1 is MNHNS and CDR2 SASEGT. V lost 3 bases and J 1 base, leaving 7 bases between the germline ends. The CDR3 spans 13 residues. The CDR3 is CASSEGRSYEQYF. CDR3 DNA sequence: TGTGCCAGCAGTGAGGGACGGTCCTACGAGCAGTACTTC.

This clonotype appeared a few times. This rearrangement joins TRBV10-3 to TRBJ2-7; D is unresolved. CDR1 is ENHRY and CDR2 is SYGVKD in the germline V gene. V shed 1 base and J shed 6 bases, with 7 bases lying between them. The CDR3 is 12 residues long. CDR3 sequence reads: CAISEWASEQYF. In nucleotides, the CDR3 is TGTGCCATCAGTGAGTGGGCCTCCGAGCAGTACTTC.

The chain employs TRBV5-4 and TRBJ2-1; tentatively, D is TRBD2 (5 bases). CDR1 and CDR2 (germline): SGHNT, YYREEE (reference sequence). The length of the CDR3 is 14 residues. The V gene lost 6 bases and the J gene lost 2 bases, with 12 bases spanning the gap. The CDR3 sequence is CASMSTGTYNEQFF. In DNA form, the CDR3 reads TGTGCCAGCATGAGCACCGGGACCTACAATGAGCAGTTCTTC.

The chain combines TRBV14 with TRBJ2-7; 15 bases map to TRBD2. V was clipped by 5 bases and J by 5 bases; unmatched bases: 19. This CDR3 spans 20 amino acids. CDR1 SGHDN and CDR2 FVKESK come from the germline V gene. DNA of the CDR3: TGTGCCAGCAGCAAACTCCCTGTGAGACCGGGACTAGCGGGGGGCGACGAGCAGTACTTC. Protein: CASSKLPVRPGLAGGDEQYF.

This clonotype was seen more than once but under ten times. The V gene is TRBV27, the J gene TRBJ2-2; 8 nucleotides align to TRBD2. The germline CDR1 and CDR2 sequences are MNHEY and SMNVEV (reference sequence). There are 16 residues in the CDR3. The V segment lost 4 bases and the J segment 3 bases; nucleotides outside the gene matches: 7. For the CDR3, the DNA is TGTGCCAGCAGTTACTCGGCGGGGGGTTACACCGGGGAGCTGTTTTTT. Encoded protein: CASSYSAGGYTGELFF.

This clonotype appeared a few times. The chain carries TRBV24-1 and TRBJ1-2; 7 bases match TRBD1. The length of the CDR3 is 12 residues. The V and J ends lost 1 base and 13 bases, in that order; junction bases with no gene match: 5. Germline assignment: CDR1 KGHDR and CDR2 SFDVKD. CDR3 nucleotides: TGTGCCACCAGTGATTTCAGGGGGACCGGCACCTTC. This sequence encodes CATSDFRGTGTF.

This clonotype showed up just a few times. The V gene is TRBV24-1, the J gene TRBJ2-2; D not resolved. Trimming pared 4 bases from V and 3 bases from J, leaving 14 bases between. CDR1 and CDR2 from the germline V gene are KGHDR and SFDVKD. The CDR3 contains 16 residues. CDR3 region: CATSDPETVDTGELFF. DNA for the CDR3: TGTGCCACCAGTGACCCAGAGACGGTCGACACCGGGGAGCTGTTTTTT.

The sample holds many counts of this clonotype. V and J are TRBV12-3 or TRBV12-4 and TRBJ1-1; no reliable D call. The CDR3 is 14 amino acids. Trimming removed 7 bases from V and 2 bases from J, with 14 bases in between. The chain's CDR3 is CASTFDPANTEAFF. The CDR3, as DNA: TGTGCCAGCACCTTCGATCCGGCCAACACTGAAGCTTTCTTT.

This clonotype appeared many times. The chain joins TRBV7-8 to TRBJ2-5, with D perhaps assigned TRBD1 or TRBD2 (5 bases each). The CDR3 has 14 residues. The germline gives CDR1 SGHVS, CDR2 FQNEAQ. Deletions cut 4 bases from V and 5 bases from J, with 14 bases between. The CDR3 region has the DNA TGTGCCAGCAGCTCAGCAGCCTGGGGGGAGACCCAGTACTTC. Translated, it gives CASSSAAWGETQYF. The full variable domain, with the rest looked up from reference TRBV7-8 and TRBJ2-5, is GAGVSQSPRYKVAKRGQDVALRCDPISGHVSLFWYQQALGQGPEFLTYFQNEAQLDKSGLPSDRFFAERPEGSVSTLKIQRTQQEDSAVYLCASSSAAWGETQYFGPGTRLLVL.

This clonotype showed up just a few times. The chain combines TRBV7-9 with TRBJ2-2; 8 bases match TRBD1. Germline V gene sequence: CDR1 SEHNR, CDR2 FQNEAQ (reference sequence). The CDR3 contains 16 residues. V shed 4 bases and J 0 bases; nucleotides not matched to a gene: 4. The CDR3 protein is CASSSTGVSNTGELFF. The CDR3 DNA reads as TGTGCCAGCAGCTCGACAGGGGTGTCGAACACCGGGGAGCTGTTTTTT.

This chain uses TRBV2 with TRBJ2-3; no clear D gene. The CDR3 has 12 amino acids. V was shortened by 6 bases and J by 8 bases, with 12 bases between the two germline ends. CDR1 is SNHLY and CDR2 is FYNNEI in the germline V gene. CDR3 nucleotides: TGTGCCAGCAGGGAAAGAGTTTCTACGCAGTATTTT. This gives the protein CASRERVSTQYF.

Only a few counts were recorded for this clonotype. The chain carries TRBV4-3 and TRBJ1-4, with D possibly matching TRBD1 (6 bases). Germline CDR1 is LGHNA and CDR2 is YSLEER. CDR3 length equals 16 residues. V was shortened by 0 bases and J by 6 bases, with 14 bases between the two germline ends. The CDR3 reads CASSQDGGGRYEKLFF. CDR3 DNA: TGCGCCAGCAGCCAAGATGGCGGGGGGCGATATGAAAAACTGTTTTTT.

CDR3 sequence (DNA): TGTGCCCCTCGAAGGGGGGACTACGAGCAGTACTTC. It yields the protein CAPRRGDYEQYF. V and J are TRBV15 and TRBJ2-7; possibly TRBD1 or TRBD2 for D (6 bases each). The CDR3 extends over 12 amino acids. The germline V and J ends were trimmed by 11 bases and 3 bases, with 14 bases remaining between them. Germline CDR1 LNHNV, CDR2 YYDKDF (reference sequence).

The rearrangement uses TRBV19 and TRBJ2-1; D remains unclear. The germline V and J ends were trimmed by 6 bases and 8 bases, with 17 bases remaining between them. The CDR3 spans 14 residues. Germline values: CDR1 LNHDA, CDR2 SQIVND (reference sequence). In nucleotides, the CDR3 is TGTGCCAGTAGCCCCATCGAGGCTGGGGATGAGCAGTTCTTC. Its translation: CASSPIEAGDEQFF.

This chain joins TRBV5-1 and TRBJ2-7, with TRBD2 as a possible D gene (6 bases). Trimming cost V 0 bases and J 7 bases, with 11 bases left between them. The germline gives CDR1 SGHRS, CDR2 YFSETQ. The CDR3 covers 13 residues. The CDR3 here is CASSLAGSLEQYF. The CDR3 DNA sequence: TGCGCCAGCAGCTTGGCCGGGAGTTTAGAGCAGTACTTC.

V usage is TRBV12-3 or TRBV12-4 and J usage is TRBJ2-1, with D perhaps matching TRBD1 or TRBD2 (5 bases each). V was cut by 4 bases and J by 8 bases, with 12 bases left in between. The CDR3 totals 13 residues. The CDR3 DNA is TGTGCCAGCAGTTATGGGACGGGCGATGAGCAGTTCTTC. It codes for CASSYGTGDEQFF.